This T cell receptor beta chain was recorded in a study of cytomegalovirus exposure and HLA in healthy donors. The study, taken as a whole, reports: Segments of the TCR beta V type were, in most cases, productive about 90% or about 30% of the time in an earlier analysis.

To note about this clone: What it recognizes is unknown.

CDR3 length equals 18 residues. V lost 6 bases and J lost 0, with 21 bases in between. Germline V gives CDR1 LNHDA, CDR2 SQIVND (reference sequence). PCR employed 60 Vbeta and 13 Jbeta primers. Methods used by the authors: Later, tens of millions of unique TCR beta chains were counted in an analysis, and approximately 10 million of them were shared. The protocol was immunoSEQ multiplex PCR, while the TCRdb copy is restricted to in-frame clones and leaves out a portion. Clonal size and the V and J genes are those of that table, whereas D and trimming came from the DNA. The repertoire includes approximately 160,000 clones, 75% to 90% of them detected once, and around 2% sits in the top ten.

V is TRBV19 and J is TRBJ1-5; D perhaps matches TRBD1 (6 bases). Sequenced sample: PBMCs. The clonotype originates from a human donor in good health. CDR3: CASSPSPRTDYSNQPQHF. The CDR3 nucleotides read TGTGCCAGTAGCCCTAGCCCTCGGACAGACTATAGCAATCAGCCCCAGCATTTT.